The 18 T cell receptor beta chains given below trace back to one sample, sequenced in a study of T and B cells in COVID-19 patients. Blood genomic DNA input for TRB amplification was roughly 250-550 ng. BIOMED2 TRB-A/B primer pools were used in multiplex TRB PCR. TCRdb redid the calling of the multiplex PCR reads with MiXCR, one entry per CDR3 protein. The sample holds fewer than 8,500 distinct CDR3 sequences; roughly a third are singletons and the top ten take under 25%. Material for sequencing was blood. All receptors derive from a human donor with active COVID-19.

Sample share makes this clonotype medium-sized (0.01 to 0.1%). The CDR3 here is CATRSGGVNEQFF. CDR3 DNA: TGTGCCACTCGTAGCGGGGGGGTCAATGAGCAGTTCTTC. V is TRBV19 and J is TRBJ2-1; 11 bases are shared with TRBD2. Germline V gene data show CDR1 as LNHDA and CDR2 as SQIVND (reference sequence). The ends lost 10 bases at V and 6 bases at J; junction bases unmatched: 5. This CDR3 comprises 13 residues.

This chain uses TRBV5-6 with TRBJ1-3; D perhaps matches TRBD1 (6 bases). CDR3 length equals 14 residues. The V gene's germline CDR1 is SGHDT and CDR2 YYEEEE. Between the trimmed V and J ends, which lost 5 bases and 2 bases, there was a span of 11 bases. The CDR3, as DNA: TGTGCCAGCAGATACAGGGATGCTGGAAACACCATATATTTT. This codes for CASRYRDAGNTIYF. The full variable domain, in which reference TRBV5-6 and TRBJ1-3 provide the parts outside the CDR3, is DAGVTQSPTHLIKTRGQQVTLRCSPKSGHDTVSWYQQALGQGPQFIFQYYEEEERQRGNFPDRFSGHQFPNYSSELNVNALLLGDSALYLCASRYRDAGNTIYFGEGSWLTVV.

This clonotype was seen a single time. A much larger clone differs from this one at a single base, so this may be a read error. The chain couples TRBV27 to TRBJ2-3, with D possibly called TRBD1 or TRBD2 (5 bases each). This CDR3 is built from 18 residues. Germline CDR1 MNHEY, CDR2 SMNVEV (reference sequence). As DNA, the CDR3 is TGTGCCTGCAGTTCACTGCCGGGACCCGAGAAGGTCACAGATACGCAGTATTTT. Amino acids: CACSSLPGPEKVTDTQYF.

This clonotype was found once. The rearrangement uses TRBV5-1 and TRBJ2-7, with TRBD1 identical over 8 bases. After removal of 0 bases from V and 2 bases from J, the junction contained 4 bases not matched to a gene. This CDR3 is 15 amino acids long. The V gene's germline CDR1 is SGHRS and CDR2 YFSETQ. The CDR3 DNA follows: TGCGCCAGCAGCTTGGGACAGGGGAACACCTACGAGCAGTACGTC. It specifies CASSLGQGNTYEQYV.

Within the sample, this clonotype is medium-sized. V and J are TRBV27 and TRBJ2-7, with TRBD1 identical over 9 bases. Germline trimming cut 6 bases from V and 5 bases from J; bases unmatched to any gene: 11. The CDR3 spans 15 residues. Germline V gene lookup returns CDR1 MNHEY and CDR2 SMNVEV (reference sequence). Here the CDR3 DNA reads TGTGCCAGCAGCTCCCTCGGACAGGGGATCCACGAGCAGTACTTC. The encoded protein is CASSSLGQGIHEQYF.

The chain joins TRBV6-1 to TRBJ2-6, with TRBD2 identical over 10 bases. The CDR3 contains 19 residues. The V segment lost 4 bases and the J segment 0 bases; nucleotides outside the gene matches: 9. Germline CDR1 MNHNS, CDR2 SASEGT. Here the CDR3 DNA reads TGTGCCAGCAGTGGTGCCGGGACTAGCGCTTTCTCTGGGGCCAACGTCCTGACTTTC. It is translated as CASSGAGTSAFSGANVLTF.

V and J are TRBV4-2 and TRBJ2-5, with a weak D call TRBD1 (6 bases). The CDR3 sequence is 17 residues long. Between the trimmed V and J ends, which lost 2 bases and 5 bases, there was a span of 21 bases. Germline-derived CDR1 and CDR2 are LGHNA and YNFKEQ. The DNA for the CDR3 is TGTGCCAGCAGCCAATGGTACGGGGCAGGGGAACGGGAGACCCAGTACTTC. This codes for CASSQWYGAGERETQYF.

J is TRBJ2-5 and V is TRBV10-3; 12 positions match TRBD2. Germline CDR1 reads ENHRY; CDR2 reads SYGVKD. V shed 6 bases, J shed 4 bases, and the junction held 3 bases outside the gene matches. The CDR3 runs 14 residues. The CDR3 sequence is CAIRSSGGGETQYF. The CDR3 nucleotides are TGTGCCATCAGGTCTAGCGGGGGGGGAGAGACCCAGTACTTC.

This chain links TRBV20-1 with TRBJ1-6; a possible D gene is TRBD1 (5 bases). Trimming left V 8 bases short and J 8 bases short, with 13 bases between. Germline CDR1 is DFQATT and CDR2 is SNEGSKA (reference sequence). CDR3 length: 12 amino acids. The CDR3 region has the DNA TGCAGTTGGGGACGCGAGGATTCACCCCTCCACTTT. It is translated as CSWGREDSPLHF.

This sequence joins TRBV6-5 and TRBJ2-3; D tentatively reads TRBD1 or TRBD2 (5 bases each). The V gene lost 5 bases and the J gene lost 5 bases, with 17 bases spanning the gap. Germline V lookup: CDR1 MNHEY, CDR2 SVGAGI. CDR3 length: 15 residues. The chain's CDR3 is CASSGHGAQEDTQYF. The CDR3 nucleotides read TGTGCCAGCAGTGGTCACGGGGCCCAGGAAGATACGCAGTATTTT.

This clonotype has only a few counts. The rearrangement links TRBV5-4 to TRBJ2-1, with D possibly being TRBD1 (6 bases). The CDR3 covers 14 residues. Per germline, CDR1 SGHNT and CDR2 YYREEE (reference sequence). Deletions cut 4 bases from V and 8 bases from J, with 16 bases between. Here the CDR3 reads CASSPIQGLDEQFF. CDR3 nucleotide sequence: TGTGCCAGCAGCCCAATACAGGGTTTGGATGAGCAGTTCTTC.

Judged by abundance, this clonotype is medium-sized (0.01 to 0.1%). The rearrangement links TRBV27 to TRBJ1-3, with D possibly TRBD1 on 6 matching bases. The V and J ends lost 10 bases and 0 bases respectively, with 16 bases between them. This CDR3 has 15 amino acids. Germline-derived CDR1 and CDR2 are MNHEY and SMNVEV (reference sequence). The CDR3 region has the DNA TGTGCCACCGAAGGGGGGGGCAACTCTGGAAACACCATATATTTT. This codes for CATEGGGNSGNTIYF.

With regard to this clonotype: At one end, the junction sequence differs from germline, possibly due to a read error. The chain employs TRBV5-1 and TRBJ2-1; TRBD2 agrees at 9 bases. CDR1 SGHRS and CDR2 YFSETQ come from the germline V gene. CDR3 size: 18 residues. CDR3 residues: CASSFTSSGAGSYNEQFF. The DNA of the CDR3 is TGCGCCAGCAGCTTCACTTCTAGCGGGGCTGGGTCCTACAATGAGCAGTTCTTT.

The chain carries TRBV6-6 and TRBJ2-3; 16 bases line up with TRBD2. Germline V gives CDR1 MNHNY, CDR2 SVGAGI (reference sequence). The CDR3 length is 19 residues. The J segment lost 1 base and the V segment lost 2 bases, leaving 6 bases of the junction unmatched. CDR3 coding DNA: TGTGCCAGCAGTTACCTTTCGGGACTAGCGGGGGGGGGCACAGATACGCAGTATTTT. Translated: CASSYLSGLAGGGTDTQYF.

The table lists this clonotype with a few counts. This sequence joins TRBV6-1 and TRBJ2-5; 9 bases fit TRBD2. V lost 4 bases, J lost 2 bases, and 23 bases stayed unmatched. The CDR3 totals 21 residues. The germline V gene encodes CDR1 MNHNS and CDR2 SASEGT. The chain's CDR3 is CASSALEPFPTIAGAQETQYF. The CDR3 DNA is TGTGCCAGCAGTGCCTTGGAACCCTTTCCCACTATAGCGGGGGCGCAAGAGACCCAGTACTTC.

Notes on this clonotype: Just one base apart from a much larger clone, this may be a read error. The gene calls are TRBV6-5 and TRBJ2-2; 7 bases line up with TRBD2. The CDR3 is made up of 13 amino acids. Germline V lookup: CDR1 MNHEY, CDR2 SVGAGI. The ends lost 4 bases at V and 5 bases at J; junction bases unmatched: 1. In DNA form, the CDR3 reads TGTGCCAGCAGTTGTAGCGGGACCGGGGAGCTGTTTTTT. It yields the protein CASSCSGTGELFF.

The chain is built from TRBV24-1 and TRBJ1-5; tentatively, D is TRBD1 (6 bases). Germline V gives CDR1 KGHDR, CDR2 SFDVKD. The CDR3 consists of 12 residues. Trimming pared 8 bases from V and 4 bases from J, leaving 8 bases between. CDR3 nucleotides: TGTGCCACCAATCAGGGGAATCAGCCCCAGCATTTT. Protein: CATNQGNQPQHF.

A word on this clonotype: A much more abundant neighbour one base away suggests this may be a read error. The V gene is TRBV7-6, the J gene TRBJ2-7, with D uncertain. Germline CDR1 reads SGHVS; CDR2 reads FNYEAQ. V lost 4 bases to trimming and J lost 7 bases, with 14 bases between them. This CDR3 contains 13 residues. CDR3 protein: CASSSSTYNEQYF. CDR3 nucleotide sequence: TGTGCCAGCAGCTCCTCGACCTACAATGAGCAGTACTTC.